These 19 T cell receptor beta chains were sequenced from one sample in a study of T cells in Graves' hyperthyroidism and ophthalmopathy. The TCR beta CDR3 regions underwent amplification using RNA transcripts as the source. The HTBI set primed first-round TCR CDR3 RT-PCR. From the multiplex PCR reads, TCRdb called clonotypes with MiXCR, one entry per CDR3 protein. The sample carries a few hundred thousand distinct CDR3 sequences, approximately 15% recorded once. The sample comprised blood. The receptors here all came from a woman aged 60-70 years with Graves' ophthalmopathy.

The chain uses TRBV4-3 and TRBJ2-5, with a possible D match to TRBD1 (5 bases). Trimming shortened V by 4 bases and J by 2 bases, and 11 bases separated the two germline ends. The CDR3 extends over 14 amino acids. Germline V CDR1 and CDR2: LGHNA, YSLEER. Here the CDR3 DNA reads TGCGCCAGCAGCCTCCTAAGGGGACAAGAGACCCAGTACTTC. As protein: CASSLLRGQETQYF.

Points on this clonotype: A much larger clone differs by one base, so this may be a read error. This CDR3 fails to terminate in the conserved phenylalanine or tryptophan, so it likely reflects a read error. The CDR3 bases are TGTGCCAGCAGCTTCGACAGGGTGAACACTGAAGCTTTCCTT. Its translation: CASSFDRVNTEAFL. V usage is TRBV5-5 and J usage is TRBJ1-1; 7 nucleotides line up with TRBD1. The trim removed 2 bases at V and 0 bases at J, leaving 1 base unmatched. The CDR3 is 14 residues long. Germline values: CDR1 SGHKS, CDR2 YYEKEE (reference sequence).

This clonotype was picked up many times. CDR3 in DNA: TGCGCCAGCAGCTTCGATGGGGACACTGAAGCTTTCTTT. Its protein product is CASSFDGDTEAFF. The chain combines TRBV5-1 with TRBJ1-1, with D unresolved. Trimming removed 2 bases from V and 3 bases from J, with 8 bases in between. There are 13 residues in the CDR3. Germline loops: CDR1 SGHRS, CDR2 YFSETQ.

This clonotype was counted only a few times. J is TRBJ2-2 and V is TRBV6-1, with D unclear. Trimming cost V 9 bases and J 0 bases, with 32 bases left between them. The germline gives CDR1 MNHNS, CDR2 SASEGT. This CDR3 comprises 21 residues. CDR3 sequence: CASPHLWTPQNLFANTGELFF. DNA of the CDR3: TGTGCCAGTCCCCACCTATGGACGCCGCAAAACCTGTTCGCGAACACCGGGGAGCTGTTTTTT.

This clonotype was observed at least ten times. The chain combines TRBV2 with TRBJ2-7; 8 bases agree with TRBD2. The CDR3 length is 14 residues. Germline lookup yields CDR1 SNHLY and CDR2 FYNNEI. V lost 7 bases to trimming and J lost 3 bases; unmatched junction nucleotides: 8. The CDR3 DNA sequence: TGTGCCAGCAAGGTCGTACTAGCGGTCTACGAGCAGTACTTC. Its protein is CASKVVLAVYEQYF.

This clonotype was counted only a few times. This chain joins TRBV20-1 and TRBJ1-1, with 9 bases identical to TRBD1. The CDR3 is made up of 14 amino acids. CDR1 and CDR2 from the germline V gene are DFQATT and SNEGSKA (reference sequence). V lost 5 bases and J lost 4; bases outside the gene matches: 8. The CDR3 DNA reads as TGCAGTGCTCCCAAGACAGGGGGGTTCACTGAAGCTTTCTTT. The encoded protein is CSAPKTGGFTEAFF.

The sample holds many counts of this clonotype. The V and J genes are TRBV7-9 and TRBJ1-2; TRBD1 is a possible D gene (5 bases). V shed 5 bases and J shed 1 base, with 14 bases lying between them. The CDR3 consists of 15 residues. In germline, CDR1 is SEHNR, CDR2 FQNEAQ (reference sequence). CDR3 sequence (DNA): TGTGCCAGCAGCCCTCACGAGACAGATAACTATGGCTACACCTTC. Protein sequence: CASSPHETDNYGYTF.

The CDR3 spells CASSISGFGTDTQYF. Here the CDR3 DNA reads TGTGCCAGTAGTATATCCGGGTTCGGCACAGATACGCAGTATTTT. The chain has TRBV19 and TRBJ2-3; D call uncertain. The germline V and J ends were trimmed by 2 bases and 1 base, with 10 bases remaining between them. The germline V gene encodes CDR1 LNHDA and CDR2 SQIVND (reference sequence). The CDR3 totals 15 residues.

The rearrangement links TRBV18 to TRBJ1-6; a weak D match, TRBD1 (6 bases). The CDR3 contains 15 residues. Germline values: CDR1 KGHSH, CDR2 LQKENI. With 4 bases removed from V and 6 bases from J, the gap between germline ends came to 13 bases. CDR3 protein: CASSLGTLTNSPLHF. The CDR3 DNA is TGTGCCAGCTCACTGGGGACACTTACTAATTCACCCCTCCACTTT.

About this clonotype itself: This could be a read error, since a much larger clone is one nucleotide away. The chain combines TRBV5-1 with TRBJ2-7; D is unclear. The CDR3 is 14 amino acids. Germline V gives CDR1 SGHRS, CDR2 YFSETQ. V was shortened by 4 bases and J by 6 bases, with 17 bases between the two germline ends. CDR3 DNA: TGCGCCAGCAGCCCTAAATCCAAACAAGTCGAGCAGTACTTC. Translating it yields CASSPKSKQVEQYF. Full variable domain (missing parts from reference TRBV5-1 and TRBJ2-7): KAGVTQTPRYLIKTRGQQVTLSCSPISGHRSVSWYQQTPGQGLQFLFEYFSETQRNKGNFPGRFSGRQFSNSRSEMNVSTLELGDSALYLCASSPKSKQVEQYFGPGTRLTVT.

The chain couples TRBV28 to TRBJ2-6; tentative D call: TRBD2 (6 bases). The germline V gene encodes CDR1 MDHEN and CDR2 SYDVKM. The CDR3 length is 18 residues. The ends were cut back, 6 bases at V and 2 bases at J, with 20 bases in the middle. Here the CDR3 reads CASSAMGGALAGANVLTF. CDR3 DNA: TGTGCCAGCAGCGCTATGGGGGGTGCTTTAGCTGGGGCCAACGTCCTGACTTTC.

This clonotype showed up many times. The genes are TRBV3-1 and TRBJ2-2; D may be TRBD2 (5 bases). The ends were cut back, 1 base at V and 7 bases at J, with 13 bases in the middle. The length of the CDR3 is 15 residues. CDR1 and CDR2 from the germline V gene are LGHDT and YNNKEL (reference sequence). The CDR3 loop reads CASSQVGLADGELFF. The CDR3 bases are TGTGCCAGCAGCCAAGTAGGGCTAGCTGACGGGGAGCTGTTTTTT.

This clonotype has just a few counts. The chain has TRBV9 and TRBJ2-1; D is unresolved. Trimming removed 0 bases from V and 4 bases from J, with 5 bases in between. CDR1 is SGDLS and CDR2 is YYNGEE in the germline V gene. This CDR3 has 13 residues. The CDR3 spells CASSVDMYNEQFF. The CDR3 nucleotides are TGTGCCAGCAGCGTAGACATGTACAATGAGCAGTTCTTC.

This clonotype was observed at least ten times. The chain links TRBV18 to TRBJ2-1; 13 bases agree with TRBD2. The V and J ends lost 3 bases and 9 bases, in that order; junction bases with no gene match: 5. There are 15 residues in the CDR3. Germline V gene lookup returns CDR1 KGHSH and CDR2 LQKENI. The CDR3 DNA is TGTGCCAGCTCACCGGGGACTAGCGGGAATCTTGAGCAGTTCTTC. This sequence encodes CASSPGTSGNLEQFF.

This clonotype was seen ten or more times. The gene calls are TRBV2 and TRBJ2-7, with D possibly TRBD1 on 5 matching bases. CDR3 length: 13 amino acids. From germline, CDR1 is SNHLY and CDR2 FYNNEI. The V gene lost 11 bases and the J gene lost 0 bases, with 14 bases spanning the gap. Here the CDR3 reads CAGIFDSSYEQYF. In nucleotides, the CDR3 is TGTGCCGGTATTTTCGACAGCTCCTACGAGCAGTACTTC.

Concerning this clonotype itself: At one end the junction does not follow the germline gene, possibly because of a read error. V gene TRBV10-3 combines with J gene TRBJ2-2; 7 bases agree with TRBD2. Germline V gene data show CDR1 as ENHRY and CDR2 as SYGVKD. The CDR3 totals 16 residues. CDR3 region: CASSAETGGFTGELFF. The CDR3 coding sequence is TGTGCCAGCAGTGCGGAAACGGGAGGTTTCACCGGGGAGCTGTTTTTT.

This sequence joins TRBV4-3 and TRBJ1-4; TRBD1 is a possible D gene (6 bases). CDR1 and CDR2 (germline): LGHNA, YSLEER. V shed 5 bases and J shed 7 bases, with 17 bases lying between them. The CDR3 contains 15 residues. CDR3 in amino acids: CASSTRQALIEKLFF. The CDR3 DNA reads TGCGCCAGCAGCACCCGACAGGCTCTAATTGAAAAACTGTTTTTT.

A few counts support this clonotype. The rearrangement links TRBV6-2 or TRBV6-3 to TRBJ2-1, with 10 positions matching TRBD2. Germline V gene lookup returns CDR1 MNHEY and CDR2 SVGEGT. The CDR3 has 15 amino acids. The J segment lost 0 bases and the V segment lost 5 bases, leaving 1 base of the junction unmatched. Here the CDR3 reads CASSRTSGSYNEQFF. CDR3 nucleotides: TGTGCCAGCAGTCGGACTAGCGGCTCCTACAATGAGCAGTTCTTC.

This clonotype was seen a few times. This chain uses TRBV24-1 with TRBJ2-2, with 9 bases that match TRBD2. J gave up 5 bases and V 3 bases, and 9 bases lay outside the gene matches. This CDR3 contains 17 residues. Germline CDR1 reads KGHDR; CDR2 reads SFDVKD. The CDR3 nucleotides are TGTGCCACCAGTGATCCGGGCCTAGCGGGACGAACCGGGGAGCTGTTTTTT. Translating it yields CATSDPGLAGRTGELFF.